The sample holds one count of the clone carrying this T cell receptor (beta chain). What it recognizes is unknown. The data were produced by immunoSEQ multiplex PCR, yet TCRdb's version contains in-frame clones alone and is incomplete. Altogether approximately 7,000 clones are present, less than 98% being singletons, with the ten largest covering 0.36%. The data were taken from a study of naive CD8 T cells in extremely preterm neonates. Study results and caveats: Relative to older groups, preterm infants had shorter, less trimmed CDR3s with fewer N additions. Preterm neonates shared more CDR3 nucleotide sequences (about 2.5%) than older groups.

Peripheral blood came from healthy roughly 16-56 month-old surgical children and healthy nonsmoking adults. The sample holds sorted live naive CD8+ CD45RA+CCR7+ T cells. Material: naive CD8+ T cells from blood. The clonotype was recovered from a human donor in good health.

The CDR3 loop is CASSDGLASTDTQYF. Written as DNA, the CDR3 is TGTGCCAGCAGTGACGGACTGGCTAGCACAGATACGCAGTATTTT. The chain recombines TRBV6-4 with TRBJ2-3; possible D gene TRBD2, 5 bases. V lost 2 bases and J 0 bases, leaving 9 bases between the germline ends. Germline V gives CDR1 MRHNA, CDR2 SNTAGT. The CDR3 consists of 15 residues.